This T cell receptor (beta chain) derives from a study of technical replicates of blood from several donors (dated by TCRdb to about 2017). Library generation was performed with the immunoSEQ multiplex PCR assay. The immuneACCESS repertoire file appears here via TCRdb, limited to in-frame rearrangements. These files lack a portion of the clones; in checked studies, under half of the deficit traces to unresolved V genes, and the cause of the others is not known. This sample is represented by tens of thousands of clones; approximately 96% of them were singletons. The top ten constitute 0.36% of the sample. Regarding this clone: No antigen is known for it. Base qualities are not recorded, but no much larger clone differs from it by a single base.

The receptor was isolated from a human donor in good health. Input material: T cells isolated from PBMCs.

The CDR3 region: CAWMGQEDSGNTIYF. The DNA sequence reads TGTGCCTGGATGGGGCAGGAAGACTCTGGAAACACCATATATTTT. The chain employs TRBV30 and TRBJ1-3, with TRBD1 as a weak D call on 5 bases. Relative to germline, V is 4 bases shorter and J is 0 bases shorter, with 13 bases between their ends. The CDR3 has 15 amino acids, counting the end cysteine and phenylalanine. Of all the DNA, just the CDR3 is kept, 45 bases in frame from base 1. The germline V gene (reference sequence) provides CDR1 GTSNPN and CDR2 SVGIG.